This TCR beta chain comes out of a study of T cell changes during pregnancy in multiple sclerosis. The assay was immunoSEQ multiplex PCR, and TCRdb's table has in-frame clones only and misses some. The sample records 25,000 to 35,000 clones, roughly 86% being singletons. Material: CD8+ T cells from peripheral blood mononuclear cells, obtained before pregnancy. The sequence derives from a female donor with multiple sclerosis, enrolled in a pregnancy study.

Written as DNA, the CDR3 is TGTGCCAGCAGCGAGGGGCGTCAGAAGGGCACAGATACGCAGTATTTT. It encodes CASSEGRQKGTDTQYF. The V gene is TRBV9, the J gene TRBJ2-3; D might be TRBD1 (5 bases). CDR1 is SGDLS and CDR2 is YYNGEE in the germline V gene. The CDR3 covers 16 residues. V lost 3 bases and J lost 1, with 15 bases in between.